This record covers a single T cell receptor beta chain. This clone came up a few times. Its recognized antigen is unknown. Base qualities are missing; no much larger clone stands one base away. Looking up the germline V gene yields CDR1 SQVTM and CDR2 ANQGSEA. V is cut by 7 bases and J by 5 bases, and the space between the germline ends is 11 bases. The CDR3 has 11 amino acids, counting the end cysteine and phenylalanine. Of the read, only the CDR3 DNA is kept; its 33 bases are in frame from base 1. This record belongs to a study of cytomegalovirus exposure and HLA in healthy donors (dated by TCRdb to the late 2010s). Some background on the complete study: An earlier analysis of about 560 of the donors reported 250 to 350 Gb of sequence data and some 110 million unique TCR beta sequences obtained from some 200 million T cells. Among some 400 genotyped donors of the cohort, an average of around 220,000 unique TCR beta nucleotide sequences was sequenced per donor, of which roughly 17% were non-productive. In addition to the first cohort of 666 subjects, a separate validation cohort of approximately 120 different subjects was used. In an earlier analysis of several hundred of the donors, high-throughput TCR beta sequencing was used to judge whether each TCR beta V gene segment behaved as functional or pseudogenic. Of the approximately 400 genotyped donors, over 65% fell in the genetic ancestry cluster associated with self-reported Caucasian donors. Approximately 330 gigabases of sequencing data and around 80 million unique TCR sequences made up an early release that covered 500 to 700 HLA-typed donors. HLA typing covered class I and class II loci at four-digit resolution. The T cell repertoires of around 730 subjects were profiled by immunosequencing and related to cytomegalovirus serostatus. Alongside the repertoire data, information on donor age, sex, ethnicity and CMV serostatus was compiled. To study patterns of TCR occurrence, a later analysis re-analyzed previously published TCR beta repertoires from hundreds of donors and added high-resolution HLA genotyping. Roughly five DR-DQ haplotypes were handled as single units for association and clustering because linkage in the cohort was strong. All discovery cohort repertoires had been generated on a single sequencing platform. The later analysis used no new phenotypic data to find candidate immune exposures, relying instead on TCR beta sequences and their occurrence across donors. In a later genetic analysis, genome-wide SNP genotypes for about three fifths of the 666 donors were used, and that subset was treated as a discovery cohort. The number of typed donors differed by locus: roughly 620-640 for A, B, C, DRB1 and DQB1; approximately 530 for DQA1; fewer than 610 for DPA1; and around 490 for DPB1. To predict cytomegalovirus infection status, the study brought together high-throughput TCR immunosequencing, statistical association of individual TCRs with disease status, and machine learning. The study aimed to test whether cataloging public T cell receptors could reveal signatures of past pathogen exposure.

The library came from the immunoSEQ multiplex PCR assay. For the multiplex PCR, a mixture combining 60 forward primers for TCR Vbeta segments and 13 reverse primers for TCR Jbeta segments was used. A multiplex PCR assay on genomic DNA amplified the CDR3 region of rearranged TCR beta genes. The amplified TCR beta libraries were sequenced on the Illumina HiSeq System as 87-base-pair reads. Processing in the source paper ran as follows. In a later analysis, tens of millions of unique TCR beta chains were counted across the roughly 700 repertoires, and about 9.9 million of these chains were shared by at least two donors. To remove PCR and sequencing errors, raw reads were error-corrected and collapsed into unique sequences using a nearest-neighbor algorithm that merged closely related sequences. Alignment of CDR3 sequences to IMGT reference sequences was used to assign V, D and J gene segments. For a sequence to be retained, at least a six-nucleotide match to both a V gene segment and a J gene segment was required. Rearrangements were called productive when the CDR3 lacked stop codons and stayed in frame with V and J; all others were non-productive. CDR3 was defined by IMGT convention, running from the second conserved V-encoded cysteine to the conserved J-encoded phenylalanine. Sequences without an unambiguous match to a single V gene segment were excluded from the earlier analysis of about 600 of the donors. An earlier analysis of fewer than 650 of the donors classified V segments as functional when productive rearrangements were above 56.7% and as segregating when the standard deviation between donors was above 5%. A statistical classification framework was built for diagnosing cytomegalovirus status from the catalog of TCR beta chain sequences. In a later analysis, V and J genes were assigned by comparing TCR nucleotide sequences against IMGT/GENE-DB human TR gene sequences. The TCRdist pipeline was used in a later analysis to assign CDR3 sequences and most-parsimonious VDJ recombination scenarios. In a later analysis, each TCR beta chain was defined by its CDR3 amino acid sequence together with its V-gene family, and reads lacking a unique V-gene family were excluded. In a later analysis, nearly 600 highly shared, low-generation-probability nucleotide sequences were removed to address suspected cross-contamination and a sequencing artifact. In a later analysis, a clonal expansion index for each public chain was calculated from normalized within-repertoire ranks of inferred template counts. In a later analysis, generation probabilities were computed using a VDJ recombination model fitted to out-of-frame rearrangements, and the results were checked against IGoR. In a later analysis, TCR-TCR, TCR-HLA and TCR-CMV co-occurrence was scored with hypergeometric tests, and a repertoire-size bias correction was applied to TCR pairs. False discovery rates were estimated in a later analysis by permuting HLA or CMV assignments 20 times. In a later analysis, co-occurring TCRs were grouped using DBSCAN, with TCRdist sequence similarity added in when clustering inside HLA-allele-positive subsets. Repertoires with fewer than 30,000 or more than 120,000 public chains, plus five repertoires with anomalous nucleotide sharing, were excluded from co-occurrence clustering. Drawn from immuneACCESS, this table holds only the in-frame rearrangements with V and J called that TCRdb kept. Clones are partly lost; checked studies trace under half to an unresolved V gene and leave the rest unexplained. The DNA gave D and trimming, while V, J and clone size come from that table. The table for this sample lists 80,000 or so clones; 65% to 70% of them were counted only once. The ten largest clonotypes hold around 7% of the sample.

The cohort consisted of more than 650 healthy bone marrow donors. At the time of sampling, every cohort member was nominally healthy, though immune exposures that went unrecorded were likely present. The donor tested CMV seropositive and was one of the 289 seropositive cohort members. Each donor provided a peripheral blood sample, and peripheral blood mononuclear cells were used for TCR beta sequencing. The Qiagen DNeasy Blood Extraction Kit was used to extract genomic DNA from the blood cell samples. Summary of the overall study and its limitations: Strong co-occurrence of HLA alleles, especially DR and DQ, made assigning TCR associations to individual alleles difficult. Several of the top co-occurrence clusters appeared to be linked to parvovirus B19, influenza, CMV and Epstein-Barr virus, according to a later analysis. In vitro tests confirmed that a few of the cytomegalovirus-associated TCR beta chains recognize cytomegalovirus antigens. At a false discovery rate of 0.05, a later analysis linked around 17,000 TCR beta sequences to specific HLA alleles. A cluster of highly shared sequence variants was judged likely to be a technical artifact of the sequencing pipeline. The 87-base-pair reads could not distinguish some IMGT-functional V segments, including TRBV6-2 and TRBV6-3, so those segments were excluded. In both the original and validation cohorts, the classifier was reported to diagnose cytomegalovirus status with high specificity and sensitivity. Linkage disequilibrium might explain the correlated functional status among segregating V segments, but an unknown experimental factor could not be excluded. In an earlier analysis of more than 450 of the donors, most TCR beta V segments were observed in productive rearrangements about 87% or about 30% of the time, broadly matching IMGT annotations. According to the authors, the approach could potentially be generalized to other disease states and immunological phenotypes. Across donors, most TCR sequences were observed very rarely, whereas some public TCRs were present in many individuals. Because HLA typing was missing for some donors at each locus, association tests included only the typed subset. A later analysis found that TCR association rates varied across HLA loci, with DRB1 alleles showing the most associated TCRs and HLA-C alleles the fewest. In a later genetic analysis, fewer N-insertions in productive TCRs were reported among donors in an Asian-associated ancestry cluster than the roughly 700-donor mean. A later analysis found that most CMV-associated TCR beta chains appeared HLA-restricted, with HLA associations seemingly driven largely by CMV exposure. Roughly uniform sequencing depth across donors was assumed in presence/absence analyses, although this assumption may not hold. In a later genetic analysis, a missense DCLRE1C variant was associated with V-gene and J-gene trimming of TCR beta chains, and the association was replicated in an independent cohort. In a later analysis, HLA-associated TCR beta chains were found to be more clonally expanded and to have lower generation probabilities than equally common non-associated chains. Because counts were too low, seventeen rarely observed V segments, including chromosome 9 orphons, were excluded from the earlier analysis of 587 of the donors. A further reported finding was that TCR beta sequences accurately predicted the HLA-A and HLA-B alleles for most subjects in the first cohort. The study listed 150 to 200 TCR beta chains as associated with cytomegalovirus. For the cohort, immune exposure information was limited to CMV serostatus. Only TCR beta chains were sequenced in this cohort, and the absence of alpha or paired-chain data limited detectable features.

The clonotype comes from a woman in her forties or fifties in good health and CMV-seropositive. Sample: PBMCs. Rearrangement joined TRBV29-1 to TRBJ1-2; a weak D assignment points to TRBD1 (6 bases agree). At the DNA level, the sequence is TGCAGCGGCTTCACAGGGTATGGCTACACCTTC. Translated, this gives CSGFTGYGYTF. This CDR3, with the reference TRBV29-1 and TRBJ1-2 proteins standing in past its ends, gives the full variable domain SAVISQKPSRDICQRGTSLTIQCQVDSQVTMMFWYRQQPGQSLTLIATANQGSEATYESGFVIDKFPISRPNLTFSTLTVSNMSPEDSSIYLCSGFTGYGYTFGSGTRLTVV.